The text below deals with one T cell receptor beta chain. The data were taken from a study of PD-1 blockade in mismatch repair-deficient tumors. Profiled with immunoSEQ multiplex PCR; TCRdb holds only in-frame clones, not every one. The sample has 38,000 or so clones; 70% to 90% are singletons. V was trimmed by 8 bases and J by 0 bases, leaving 9 bases between them. Per the germline V gene, CDR1 is MNHEY and CDR2 is SVGAGI. The CDR3 is 13 residues long. Sequencing was performed on peripheral blood, taken about 81 weeks after starting pembrolizumab. The receptor's source is an adult with mismatch repair-deficient cancer. V usage is TRBV6-5 and J usage is TRBJ2-3; D not resolved. The CDR3 DNA sequence: TGTGCCAGCCGACCAGTAAGCACAGATACGCAGTATTTT. This translates into CASRPVSTDTQYF.